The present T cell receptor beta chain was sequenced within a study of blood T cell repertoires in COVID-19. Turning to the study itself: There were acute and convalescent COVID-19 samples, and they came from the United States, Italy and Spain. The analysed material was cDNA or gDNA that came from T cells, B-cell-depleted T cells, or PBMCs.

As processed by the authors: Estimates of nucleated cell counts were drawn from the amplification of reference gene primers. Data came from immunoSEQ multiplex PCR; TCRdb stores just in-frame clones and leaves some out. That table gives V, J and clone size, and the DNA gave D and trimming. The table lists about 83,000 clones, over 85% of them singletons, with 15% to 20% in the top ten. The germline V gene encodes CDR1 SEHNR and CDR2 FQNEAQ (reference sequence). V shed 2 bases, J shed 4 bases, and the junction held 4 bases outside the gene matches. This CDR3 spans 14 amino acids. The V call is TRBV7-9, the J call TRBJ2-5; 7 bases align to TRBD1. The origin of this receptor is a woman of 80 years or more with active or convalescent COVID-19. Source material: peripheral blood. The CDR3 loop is CASSLKGAVETQYF. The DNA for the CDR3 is TGTGCCAGCAGCTTAAAGGGGGCCGTAGAGACCCAGTACTTC. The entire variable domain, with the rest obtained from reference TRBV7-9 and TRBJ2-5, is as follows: DTGVSQNPRHKITKRGQNVTFRCDPISEHNRLYWYRQTLGQGPEFLTYFQNEAQLEKSRLLSDRFSAERPKGSFSTLEIQRTEQGDSAMYLCASSLKGAVETQYFGPGTRLLVL.